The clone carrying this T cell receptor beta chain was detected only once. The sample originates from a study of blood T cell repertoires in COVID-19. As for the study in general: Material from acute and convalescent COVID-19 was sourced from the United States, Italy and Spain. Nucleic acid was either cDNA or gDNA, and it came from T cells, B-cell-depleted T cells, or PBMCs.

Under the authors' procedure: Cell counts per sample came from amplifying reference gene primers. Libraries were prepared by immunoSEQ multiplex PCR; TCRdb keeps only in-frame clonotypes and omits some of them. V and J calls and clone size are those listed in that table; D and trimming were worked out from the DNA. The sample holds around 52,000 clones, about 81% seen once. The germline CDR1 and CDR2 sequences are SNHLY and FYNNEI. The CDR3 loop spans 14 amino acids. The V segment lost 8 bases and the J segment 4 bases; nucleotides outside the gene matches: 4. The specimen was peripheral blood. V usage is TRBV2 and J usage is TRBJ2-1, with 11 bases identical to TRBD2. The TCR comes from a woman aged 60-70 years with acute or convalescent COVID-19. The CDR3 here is CASHLAGGYNEQFF. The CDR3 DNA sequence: TGTGCCAGCCACCTAGCGGGGGGTTACAATGAGCAGTTCTTC.